This T cell receptor (beta chain) emerged from a study of Ad26.COV2.S vaccination and SARS-CoV-2 variants. CDR1 is SGHRS, CDR2 YFSETQ, per germline. Trimming removed 1 base from V and 2 bases from J, with 13 bases in between. CDR3 length equals 15 residues. Specified treatment: roughly 20 received Ad26.COV2.S at low or high dose, single or two shots; roughly five received placebo; per-sample allocation not given. All samples were drawn on day 63, counting from the first vaccine or placebo injection. The administered vaccine (an Ad26 vector) expressed Wuhan-strain SARS-CoV-2 spike. Method: immunoSEQ multiplex PCR; TCRdb's copy keeps in-frame clones and lacks some. The data hold approximately 410,000 clones, with over 75% observed a single time. The study's findings and limits: A substantial breadth of spike-specific CD8+ and CD4+ T cell responses after vaccination has been reported.

Comments on this clone: The antigen is unknown.

This receptor was taken from a person between 18 and 60 years old who received the Ad26.COV2.S COVID-19 vaccine or a placebo. The sequencing here drew on peripheral blood, taken in a trial of Ad26.COV2.S vaccine versus placebo. This chain connects TRBV5-1 to TRBJ2-7, with D perhaps TRBD1 (6 bases). The CDR3, as DNA: TGCGCCAGCAGCTTGCCAGGGGTCCAACCCTACGAGCAGTACTTC. Amino acids: CASSLPGVQPYEQYF.